A single sample is the source of the 14 T cell receptor beta chains below, sequenced in a study of post-analysis software for immune sequencing data. Regarding the study as a whole: Patients carried five TRBV segments more frequently than controls did, and TRBV5-6, TRBV5-1 and TRBV20-1 were among them.

TCR beta cDNA libraries had unique molecular identifiers. Using its own MiXCR run on the PCR reads, TCRdb lists one record per CDR3 protein. The sample holds some 800,000 distinct CDR3 sequences, 40% to 55% seen once. Antigens for these TCRs are unknown. The sequenced sample consisted of blood. These receptors originate from a girl aged 10-17 years with multiple sclerosis.

This clonotype has just a few counts. The gene calls are TRBV29-1 and TRBJ2-3, with unresolved D. This CDR3 is built from 13 residues. V was trimmed by 5 bases and J by 0 bases, leaving 9 bases between them. Looked up from germline, CDR1 is SQVTM and CDR2 is ANQGSEA. The CDR3 DNA sequence: TGCAGCGTTCGGACGGCCAGCACAGATACGCAGTATTTT. Protein product: CSVRTASTDTQYF.

This clonotype showed up just a few times. V is TRBV20-1 and J is TRBJ2-7, with D perhaps given as TRBD1 or TRBD2 (5 bases each). Germline assignment: CDR1 DFQATT and CDR2 SNEGSKA (reference sequence). The ends were cut back, 0 bases at V and 1 base at J, with 13 bases in the middle. This CDR3 contains 15 residues. CDR3 coding DNA: TGCAGTGCTAGAGATGGGACGGGACCATCCTACGAGCAGTACTTC. It specifies CSARDGTGPSYEQYF.

About this clonotype itself: The junction differs from germline at one of its ends, possibly a read error. This chain links TRBV20-1 with TRBJ2-1; D is possibly TRBD1 (6 bases). Germline V gives CDR1 DFQATT, CDR2 SNEGSKA (reference sequence). This CDR3 spans 16 amino acids. The CDR3 DNA follows: TGTAGTGCTAGCAACTTTAGGGGGAACTCCTACAATGAGCAGTTCTTC. Translation gives CSASNFRGNSYNEQFF.

The rearrangement links TRBV12-3 or TRBV12-4 to TRBJ2-1; 8 bases fit TRBD2. V lost 6 bases to trimming and J lost 10 bases; unmatched junction nucleotides: 8. The CDR3 has 13 residues. Here the CDR3 reads CASRGTSLWEQFF. CDR3 in DNA: TGTGCCAGCAGGGGGACTAGTCTTTGGGAGCAGTTCTTC.

V and J are TRBV28 and TRBJ1-5; no firm D call. CDR1 MDHEN and CDR2 SYDVKM come from the germline V gene. The V and J ends lost 5 bases and 0 bases respectively, with 14 bases between them. This CDR3 has 16 residues. CDR3 sequence (DNA): TGTGCCAGCAGTCCTGGACTCCTGAATAGCAATCAGCCCCAGCATTTT. Translating it yields CASSPGLLNSNQPQHF.

In this sample, this clonotype turned up many times. In nucleotides, the CDR3 is TGTGCCAGCACCGGGGACGGATCAACTAACTATGGCTACACCTTC. This gives the protein CASTGDGSTNYGYTF. The chain is built from TRBV12-3 or TRBV12-4 and TRBJ1-2; D may be TRBD1 (5 bases). The CDR3 extends over 15 amino acids. V was shortened by 7 bases and J by 0 bases, with 15 bases between the two germline ends.

The V and J genes are TRBV27 and TRBJ2-7; 7 bases line up with TRBD1. This CDR3 is 15 amino acids long. With 8 bases clipped from V and 3 bases from J, the junction kept 13 bases outside the gene matches. CDR1 is MNHEY and CDR2 is SMNVEV in the germline V gene (reference sequence). The CDR3 loop is CASSKTGTAIYEQYF. Here the CDR3 DNA reads TGTGCCAGCTCGAAAACCGGGACAGCCATCTACGAGCAGTACTTC.

This chain joins TRBV7-2 and TRBJ2-7, with TRBD2 identical over 12 bases. The germline gives CDR1 SGHTA, CDR2 FQGNSA. The CDR3 has 17 residues. V lost 5 bases, J lost 2 bases, and 10 bases stayed unmatched. The CDR3 DNA reads TGTGCCAGCAGCGCACAAGGACTAGCGGGAAAAACCTACGAGCAGTACTTC. It yields the protein CASSAQGLAGKTYEQYF.

This clonotype has only a few counts. This chain connects TRBV28 to TRBJ2-7; D assignment may be TRBD1 or TRBD2 (5 bases each). The ends were cut back, 8 bases at V and 0 bases at J, with 14 bases in the middle. Germline CDR1 and CDR2: MDHEN and SYDVKM. CDR3 size: 14 residues. The CDR3 region is CASQHEGTSYEQYF. The CDR3 nucleotides are TGTGCCAGCCAGCATGAGGGGACCTCCTACGAGCAGTACTTC.

This rearrangement joins TRBV3-1 to TRBJ1-6; no definite D call. The CDR3 extends over 15 amino acids. The V gene's germline CDR1 is LGHDT and CDR2 YNNKEL (reference sequence). Trimming took off 2 bases at V and 3 bases at J, with 8 bases between the two ends. The CDR3 protein is CASSQLGRYNSPLHF. The CDR3 DNA reads TGTGCCAGCAGCCAACTCGGACGCTATAATTCACCCCTCCACTTT.

The V and J genes are TRBV29-1 and TRBJ2-3; tentative D call: TRBD1 (6 bases). This CDR3 is built from 14 residues. Germline assignment: CDR1 SQVTM and CDR2 ANQGSEA. Trimming took off 4 bases at V and 1 base at J, with 12 bases between the two ends. The CDR3 reads CSVGRGWGTDTQYF. The CDR3 DNA sequence: TGCAGCGTTGGCAGGGGTTGGGGCACAGATACGCAGTATTTT.

This CDR3 reads CASRPDRPYSNQPQHF. CDR3 DNA sequence: TGTGCCAGCAGACCCGACAGGCCCTATAGCAATCAGCCCCAGCATTTT. The rearrangement links TRBV6-2 or TRBV6-3 to TRBJ1-5; a possible D gene is TRBD1 (6 bases). In germline, CDR1 is MNHEY, CDR2 SVGEGT. This CDR3 is built from 16 residues. V was clipped by 6 bases and J by 0 bases, with 15 bases between them.

This clonotype has only a few counts. The chain has TRBV28 and TRBJ2-1; 13 nucleotides align to TRBD2. The germline V gene encodes CDR1 MDHEN and CDR2 SYDVKM. Losses at the gene ends were 6 bases for V and 9 bases for J; bases not matched to a gene: 8. This CDR3 spans 15 amino acids. The CDR3 DNA follows: TGTGCCAGCAGCCCAGGGGGACTAGCGGGAACTGAGCAGTTCTTC. It is translated as CASSPGGLAGTEQFF.

The chain has TRBV2 and TRBJ2-5; D unclear. Trimming took off 7 bases at V and 2 bases at J, with 20 bases between the two ends. The CDR3 loop spans 16 amino acids. CDR1 is SNHLY, CDR2 FYNNEI, per germline. The CDR3 is CASKKRAHSAQETQYF. CDR3 nucleotides: TGTGCCAGCAAAAAAAGGGCCCACTCAGCTCAAGAGACCCAGTACTTC. Looking up the rest from reference TRBV2 and TRBJ2-5 gives the full variable domain: EPEVTQTPSHQVTQMGQEVILRCVPISNHLYFYWYRQILGQKVEFLVSFYNNEISEKSEIFDDQFSVERPDGSNFTLKIRSTKLEDSAMYFCASKKRAHSAQETQYFGPGTRLLVL.